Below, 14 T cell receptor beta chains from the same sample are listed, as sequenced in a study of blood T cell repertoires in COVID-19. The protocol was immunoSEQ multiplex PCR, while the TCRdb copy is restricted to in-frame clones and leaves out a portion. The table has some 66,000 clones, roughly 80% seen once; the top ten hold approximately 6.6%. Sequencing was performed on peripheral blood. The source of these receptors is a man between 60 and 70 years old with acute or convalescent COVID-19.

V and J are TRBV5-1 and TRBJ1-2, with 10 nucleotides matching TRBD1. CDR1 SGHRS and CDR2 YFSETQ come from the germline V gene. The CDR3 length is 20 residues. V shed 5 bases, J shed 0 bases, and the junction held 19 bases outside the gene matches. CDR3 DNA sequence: TGCGCCAGCAGTCCTATCGAACACCGGGACAGGGGACGGGCTAACTATGGCTACACCTTC. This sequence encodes CASSPIEHRDRGRANYGYTF. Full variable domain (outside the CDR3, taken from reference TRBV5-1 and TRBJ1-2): KAGVTQTPRYLIKTRGQQVTLSCSPISGHRSVSWYQQTPGQGLQFLFEYFSETQRNKGNFPGRFSGRQFSNSRSEMNVSTLELGDSALYLCASSPIEHRDRGRANYGYTFGSGTRLTVV.

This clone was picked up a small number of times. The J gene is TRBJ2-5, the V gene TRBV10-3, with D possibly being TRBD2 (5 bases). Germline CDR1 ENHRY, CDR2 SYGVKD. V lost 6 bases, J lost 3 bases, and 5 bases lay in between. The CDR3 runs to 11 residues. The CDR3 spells CAIRREETQYF. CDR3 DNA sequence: TGTGCCATCAGGAGGGAAGAGACCCAGTACTTC.

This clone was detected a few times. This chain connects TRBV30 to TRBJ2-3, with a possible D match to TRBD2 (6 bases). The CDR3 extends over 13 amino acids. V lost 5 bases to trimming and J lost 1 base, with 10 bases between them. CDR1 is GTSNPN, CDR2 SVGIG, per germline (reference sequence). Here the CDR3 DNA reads TGTGCCTGGGAGTGGGGGGGCACAGATACGCAGTATTTT. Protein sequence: CAWEWGGTDTQYF.

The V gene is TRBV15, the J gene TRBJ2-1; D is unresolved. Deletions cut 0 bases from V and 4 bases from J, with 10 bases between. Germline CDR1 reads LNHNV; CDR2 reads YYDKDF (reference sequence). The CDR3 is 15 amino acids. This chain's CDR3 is CATSRDISAYNEQFF. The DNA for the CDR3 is TGTGCCACCAGCAGAGATATCAGCGCGTACAATGAGCAGTTCTTC.

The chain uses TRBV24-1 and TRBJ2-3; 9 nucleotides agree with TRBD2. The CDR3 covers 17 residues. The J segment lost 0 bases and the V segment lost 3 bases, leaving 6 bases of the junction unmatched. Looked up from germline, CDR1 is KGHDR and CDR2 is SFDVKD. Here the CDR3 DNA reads TGTGCCACCAGTGATCCTAGCGGGGCCTCTAGCACAGATACGCAGTATTTT. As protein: CATSDPSGASSTDTQYF.

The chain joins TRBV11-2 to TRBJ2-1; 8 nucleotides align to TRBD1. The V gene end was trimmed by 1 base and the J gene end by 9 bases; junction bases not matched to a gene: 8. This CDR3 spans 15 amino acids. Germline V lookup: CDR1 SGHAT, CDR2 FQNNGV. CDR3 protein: CASSLGRTGSGEQFF. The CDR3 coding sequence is TGTGCCAGCAGCTTAGGACGGACAGGGTCGGGTGAGCAGTTCTTC.

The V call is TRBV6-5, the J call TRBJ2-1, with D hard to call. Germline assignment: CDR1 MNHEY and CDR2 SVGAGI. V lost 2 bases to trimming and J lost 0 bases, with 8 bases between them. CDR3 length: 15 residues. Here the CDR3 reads CASSYEANSYNEQFF. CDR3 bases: TGTGCCAGCAGTTACGAGGCGAACTCCTACAATGAGCAGTTCTTC.

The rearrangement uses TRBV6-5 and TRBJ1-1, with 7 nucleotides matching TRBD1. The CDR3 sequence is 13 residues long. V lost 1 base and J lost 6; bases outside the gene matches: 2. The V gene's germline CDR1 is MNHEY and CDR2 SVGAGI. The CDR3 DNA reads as TGTGCCAGCAGTTACTTGGGACAGTCTGAAGCTTTCTTT. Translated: CASSYLGQSEAFF.

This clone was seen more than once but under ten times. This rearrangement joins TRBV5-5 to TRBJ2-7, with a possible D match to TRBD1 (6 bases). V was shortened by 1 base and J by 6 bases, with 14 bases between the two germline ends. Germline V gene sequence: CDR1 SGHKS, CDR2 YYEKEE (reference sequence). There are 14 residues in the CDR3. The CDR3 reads CASSLSAGAGEQYV. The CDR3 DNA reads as TGTGCCAGCAGCTTGTCGGCAGGGGCTGGCGAGCAGTACGTC.

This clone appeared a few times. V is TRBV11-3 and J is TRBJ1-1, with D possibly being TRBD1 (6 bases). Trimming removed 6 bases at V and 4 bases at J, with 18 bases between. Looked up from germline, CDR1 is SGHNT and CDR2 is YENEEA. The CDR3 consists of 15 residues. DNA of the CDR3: TGTGCCAGCAGGTTACGACCACAGGGAGTCACTGAAGCTTTCTTT. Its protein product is CASRLRPQGVTEAFF.

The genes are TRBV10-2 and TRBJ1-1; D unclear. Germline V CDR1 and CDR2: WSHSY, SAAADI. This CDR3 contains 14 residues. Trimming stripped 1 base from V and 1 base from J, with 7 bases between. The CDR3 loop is CASSEWRPNTEAFF. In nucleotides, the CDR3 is TGCGCCAGCAGTGAGTGGCGGCCGAACACTGAAGCTTTCTTT.

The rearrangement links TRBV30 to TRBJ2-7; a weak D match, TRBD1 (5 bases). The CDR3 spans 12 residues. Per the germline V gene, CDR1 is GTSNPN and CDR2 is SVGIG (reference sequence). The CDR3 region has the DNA TGTGTTTTTGTCCGCGACAGTTACGAGCAGTACTTC. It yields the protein CVFVRDSYEQYF. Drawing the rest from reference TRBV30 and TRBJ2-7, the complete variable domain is SQTIHQWPATLVQPVGSPLSLECTVEGTSNPNLYWYRQAAGRGLQLLFYSVGIGQISSEVPQNLSASRPQDRQFILSSKKLLLSDSGFYLCVFVRDSYEQYFGPGTRLTVT.

In nucleotides, the CDR3 is TGTGCCAGCAGCCCGGGGGGGCGGGGCGGAGAGACCCAGTACTTC. It codes for CASSPGGRGGETQYF. The chain is built from TRBV3-1 (or the pseudogene TRBV3-2) and TRBJ2-5; 8 bases line up with TRBD2. V dropped 4 bases and J dropped 4; count of bases not matched to a gene: 8. The CDR3 length is 15 residues. Germline V gene sequence: CDR1 LGHDT, CDR2 YNNKEL (reference sequence).

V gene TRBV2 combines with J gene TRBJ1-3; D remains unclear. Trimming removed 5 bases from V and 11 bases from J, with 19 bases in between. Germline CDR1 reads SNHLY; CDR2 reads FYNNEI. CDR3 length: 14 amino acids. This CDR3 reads CASSSDGLVDPIYF. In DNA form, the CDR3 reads TGTGCCAGCAGTTCCGACGGACTGGTTGATCCCATATATTTT.